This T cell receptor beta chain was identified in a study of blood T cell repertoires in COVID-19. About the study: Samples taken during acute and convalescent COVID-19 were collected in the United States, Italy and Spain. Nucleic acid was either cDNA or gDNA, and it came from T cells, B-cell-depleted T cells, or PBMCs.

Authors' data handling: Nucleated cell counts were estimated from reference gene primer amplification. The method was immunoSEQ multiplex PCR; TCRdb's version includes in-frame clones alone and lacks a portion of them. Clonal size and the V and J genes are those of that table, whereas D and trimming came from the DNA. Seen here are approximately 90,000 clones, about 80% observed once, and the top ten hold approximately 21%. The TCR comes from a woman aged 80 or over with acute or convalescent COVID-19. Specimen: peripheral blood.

The CDR3 reads CASSRGGGEREYF. The CDR3 DNA follows: TGTGCCAGCAGCCGAGGCGGGGGGGAGCGGGAGTACTTC. The J gene is TRBJ2-5, the V gene TRBV7-2; 9 bases agree with TRBD2. The CDR3 is 13 residues long. Germline trimming cut 5 bases from V and 12 bases from J; bases unmatched to any gene: 10. CDR1 SGHTA and CDR2 FQGNSA come from the germline V gene.